This T cell receptor (beta chain) derives from a study of blood T cell repertoires in COVID-19. The germline V and J ends were trimmed by 5 bases and 1 base, with 23 bases remaining between them. Germline CDR1 and CDR2: SEHNR and FQNEAQ (reference sequence). The CDR3 loop spans 18 amino acids. Generated by immunoSEQ multiplex PCR, the TCRdb table keeps only in-frame clones and is missing some. Of 380,000 or so clones listed, 70% to 90% are singletons. The sample comprised peripheral blood. This sequence originates from a man in his forties with acute or convalescent COVID-19. The chain has TRBV7-9 and TRBJ1-2, with D uncertain. The CDR3 nucleotides read TGTGCCAGCAGCCCCGCCTTGCACACAAGAACCCATAACTATGGCTACACCTTC. Translation: CASSPALHTRTHNYGYTF.